Here is one T cell receptor beta chain with its context. The entry originates in a study of cytomegalovirus exposure and HLA in healthy donors. Trimming took off 2 bases at V and 4 bases at J, with 20 bases between the two ends. This CDR3 comprises 17 residues. CDR1 is KGHSH and CDR2 is LQKENI in the germline V gene. 13 Jbeta primers and 60 Vbeta primers were used for the PCR. Sequencing used immunoSEQ multiplex PCR; TCRdb keeps in-frame clones, though not all of them. The sample holds about 130,000 clones; 55% to 75% are singletons and the top ten take approximately 4.2%. This chain connects TRBV18 to TRBJ2-5; weak D call: TRBD1 (6 bases). Material: PBMCs. The sequence was obtained from a man in his forties or fifties in good health and CMV-seropositive. In DNA, the CDR3 is TGTGCCAGCTCACCATGGGATTTGGGGGCAGAGGGAGAGACCCAGTACTTC. Translated, it gives CASSPWDLGAEGETQYF.